This TCR beta chain was identified during a study of immune cell composition in non-small cell lung cancer. Method: immunoSEQ multiplex PCR; TCRdb's copy keeps in-frame clones and lacks some. This repertoire shows several thousand clones, about 64% found once; its top ten account for 8.2%. V lost 3 bases to trimming and J lost 2 bases, with 13 bases between them. Germline assignment: CDR1 KGHSH and CDR2 LQKENI. The CDR3 is 15 residues long. Sequencing used lung tumor tissue. This receptor was taken from a human donor with non-small cell lung cancer. This chain connects TRBV18 to TRBJ2-5; possible D gene TRBD1, 5 bases. The DNA of the CDR3 is TGTGCCAGCTCACCGCTACAGGACAAACAAGAGACCCAGTACTTC. It codes for CASSPLQDKQETQYF.